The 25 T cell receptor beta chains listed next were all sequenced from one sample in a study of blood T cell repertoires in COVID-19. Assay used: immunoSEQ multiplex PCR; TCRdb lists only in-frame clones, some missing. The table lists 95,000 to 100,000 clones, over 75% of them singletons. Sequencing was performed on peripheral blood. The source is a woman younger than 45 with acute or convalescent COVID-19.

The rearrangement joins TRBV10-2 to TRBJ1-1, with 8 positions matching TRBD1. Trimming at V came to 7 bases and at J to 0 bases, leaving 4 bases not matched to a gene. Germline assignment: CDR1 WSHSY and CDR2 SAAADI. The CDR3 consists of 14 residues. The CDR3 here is CASTRQGLNTEAFF. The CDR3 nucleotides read TGCGCCAGCACACGACAGGGGCTGAACACTGAAGCTTTCTTT.

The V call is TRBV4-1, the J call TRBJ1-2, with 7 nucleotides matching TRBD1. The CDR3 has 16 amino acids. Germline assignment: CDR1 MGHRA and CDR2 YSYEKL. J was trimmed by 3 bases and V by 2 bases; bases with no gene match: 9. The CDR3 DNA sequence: TGCGCCAGCAGCCAAATTGTTGCCGGGACAGACTATGGCTACACCTTC. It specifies CASSQIVAGTDYGYTF.

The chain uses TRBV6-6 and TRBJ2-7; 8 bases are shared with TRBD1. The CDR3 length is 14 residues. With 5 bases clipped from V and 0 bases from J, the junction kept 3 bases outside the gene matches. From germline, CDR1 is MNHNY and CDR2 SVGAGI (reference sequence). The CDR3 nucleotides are TGTGCCAGCAGTCGGACAGGGAGCTCCTACGAGCAGTACTTC. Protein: CASSRTGSSYEQYF.

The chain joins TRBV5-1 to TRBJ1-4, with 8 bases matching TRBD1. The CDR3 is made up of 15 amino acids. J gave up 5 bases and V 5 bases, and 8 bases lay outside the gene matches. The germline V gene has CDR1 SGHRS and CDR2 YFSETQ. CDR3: CASRLTGGPNEKLFF. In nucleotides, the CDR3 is TGCGCCAGCAGACTCACAGGGGGGCCGAATGAAAAACTGTTTTTT.

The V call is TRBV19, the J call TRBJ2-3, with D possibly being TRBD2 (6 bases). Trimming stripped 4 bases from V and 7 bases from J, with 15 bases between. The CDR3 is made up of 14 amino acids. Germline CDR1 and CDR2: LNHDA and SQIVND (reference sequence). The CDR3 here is CASSNFWTTNTQYF. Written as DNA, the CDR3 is TGTGCCAGTAGTAATTTCTGGACTACCAATACGCAGTATTTT.

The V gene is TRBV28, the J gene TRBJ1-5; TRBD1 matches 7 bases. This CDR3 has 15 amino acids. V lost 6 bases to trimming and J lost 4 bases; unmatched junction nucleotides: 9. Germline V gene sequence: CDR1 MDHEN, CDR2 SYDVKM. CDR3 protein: CASRKGAGGNQPQHF. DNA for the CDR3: TGTGCCAGCAGAAAGGGGGCTGGGGGAAATCAGCCCCAGCATTTT.

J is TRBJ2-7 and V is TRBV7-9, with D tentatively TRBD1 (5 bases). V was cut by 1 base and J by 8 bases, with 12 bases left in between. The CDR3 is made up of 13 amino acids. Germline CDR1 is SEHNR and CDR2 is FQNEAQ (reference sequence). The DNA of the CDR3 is TGTGCCAGCAGCTTAGAGGCTGTGGACAAGCAGTACTTC. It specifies CASSLEAVDKQYF. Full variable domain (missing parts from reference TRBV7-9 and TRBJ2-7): DTGVSQNPRHKITKRGQNVTFRCDPISEHNRLYWYRQTLGQGPEFLTYFQNEAQLEKSRLLSDRFSAERPKGSFSTLEIQRTEQGDSAMYLCASSLEAVDKQYFGPGTRLTVT.

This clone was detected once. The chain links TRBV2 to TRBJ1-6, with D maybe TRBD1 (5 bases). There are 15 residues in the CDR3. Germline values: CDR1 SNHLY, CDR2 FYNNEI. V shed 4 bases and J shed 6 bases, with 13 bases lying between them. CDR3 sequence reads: CASSATRQFNSPLHF. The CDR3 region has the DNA TGTGCCAGCAGTGCTACCCGACAGTTTAATTCACCCCTCCACTTT.

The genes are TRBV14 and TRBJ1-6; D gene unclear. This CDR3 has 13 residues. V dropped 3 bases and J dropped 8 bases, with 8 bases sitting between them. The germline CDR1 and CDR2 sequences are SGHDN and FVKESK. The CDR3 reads CASSQARYSPLHF. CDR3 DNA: TGTGCCAGCAGCCAGGCCAGGTATTCACCCCTCCACTTT.

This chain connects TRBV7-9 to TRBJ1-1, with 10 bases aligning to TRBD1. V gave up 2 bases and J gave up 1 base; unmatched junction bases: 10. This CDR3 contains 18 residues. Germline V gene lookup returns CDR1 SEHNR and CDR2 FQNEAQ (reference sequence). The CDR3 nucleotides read TGTGCCAGCAGCTTAAAAGGGCCGACAGGGGGCTCGAACACTGAAGCTTTCTTT. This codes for CASSLKGPTGGSNTEAFF.

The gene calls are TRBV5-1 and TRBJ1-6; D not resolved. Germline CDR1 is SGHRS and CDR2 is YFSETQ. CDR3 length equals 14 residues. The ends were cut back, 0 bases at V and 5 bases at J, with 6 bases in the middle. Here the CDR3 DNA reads TGCGCCAGCAGCTTGGATCGGGATAATTCACCCCTCCACTTT. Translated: CASSLDRDNSPLHF. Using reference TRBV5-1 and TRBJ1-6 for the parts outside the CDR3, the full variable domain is KAGVTQTPRYLIKTRGQQVTLSCSPISGHRSVSWYQQTPGQGLQFLFEYFSETQRNKGNFPGRFSGRQFSNSRSEMNVSTLELGDSALYLCASSLDRDNSPLHFGNGTRLTVT.

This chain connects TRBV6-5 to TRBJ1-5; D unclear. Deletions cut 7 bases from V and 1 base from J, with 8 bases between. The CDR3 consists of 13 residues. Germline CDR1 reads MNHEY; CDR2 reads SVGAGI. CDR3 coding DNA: TGTGCCAGCAAGAGCAGGAGCAATCAGCCCCAGCATTTT. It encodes CASKSRSNQPQHF.

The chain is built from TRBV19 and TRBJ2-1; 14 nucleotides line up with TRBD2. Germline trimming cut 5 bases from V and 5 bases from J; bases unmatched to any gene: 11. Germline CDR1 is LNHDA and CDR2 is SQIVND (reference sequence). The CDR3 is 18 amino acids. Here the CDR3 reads CASSGRLAGGPLNNEQFF. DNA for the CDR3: TGTGCCAGTAGTGGACGACTAGCGGGGGGGCCATTGAACAATGAGCAGTTCTTC.

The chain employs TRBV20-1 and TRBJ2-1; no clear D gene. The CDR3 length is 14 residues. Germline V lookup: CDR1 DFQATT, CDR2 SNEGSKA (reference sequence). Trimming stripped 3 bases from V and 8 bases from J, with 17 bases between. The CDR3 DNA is TGCAGTGCTAGTCATTACGTTCGCGAGGATGAGCAGTTCTTC. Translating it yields CSASHYVREDEQFF.

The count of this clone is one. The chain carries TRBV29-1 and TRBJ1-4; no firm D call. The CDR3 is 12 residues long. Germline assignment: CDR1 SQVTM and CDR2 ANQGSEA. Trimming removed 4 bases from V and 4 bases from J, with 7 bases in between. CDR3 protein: CSVGQDNEKLFF. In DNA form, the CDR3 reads TGCAGCGTTGGTCAGGATAATGAAAAACTGTTTTTT.

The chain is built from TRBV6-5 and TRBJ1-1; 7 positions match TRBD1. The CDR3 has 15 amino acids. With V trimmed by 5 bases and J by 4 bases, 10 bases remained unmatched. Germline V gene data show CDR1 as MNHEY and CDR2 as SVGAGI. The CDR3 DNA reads TGTGCCAGCAGTCCTCTTGACAGGGCGGGCACTGAAGCTTTCTTT. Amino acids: CASSPLDRAGTEAFF.

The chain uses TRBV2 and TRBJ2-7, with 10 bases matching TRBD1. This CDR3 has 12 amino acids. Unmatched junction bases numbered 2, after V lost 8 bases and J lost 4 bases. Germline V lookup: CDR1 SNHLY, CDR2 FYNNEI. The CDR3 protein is CASRDRGYEQYF. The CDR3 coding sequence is TGTGCCAGCCGGGACAGGGGTTACGAGCAGTACTTC.

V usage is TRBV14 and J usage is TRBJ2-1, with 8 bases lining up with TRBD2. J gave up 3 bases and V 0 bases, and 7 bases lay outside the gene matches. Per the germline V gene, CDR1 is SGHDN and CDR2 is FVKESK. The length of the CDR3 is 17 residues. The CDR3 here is CASSQDPWSGGYNEQFF. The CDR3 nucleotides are TGTGCCAGCAGCCAAGATCCCTGGAGCGGGGGCTACAATGAGCAGTTCTTC.

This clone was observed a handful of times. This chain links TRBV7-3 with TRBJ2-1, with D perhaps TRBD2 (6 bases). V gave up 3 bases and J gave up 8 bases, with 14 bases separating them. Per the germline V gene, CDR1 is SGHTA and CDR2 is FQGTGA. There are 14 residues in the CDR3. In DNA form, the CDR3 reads TGTGCCAGCAGCTTTTTATCGGCTAGCGATGAGCAGTTCTTC. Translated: CASSFLSASDEQFF. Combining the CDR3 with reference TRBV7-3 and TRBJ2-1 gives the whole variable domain GAGVSQTPSNKVTEKGKYVELRCDPISGHTALYWYRQSLGQGPEFLIYFQGTGAADDSGLPNDRFFAVRPEGSVSTLKIQRTERGDSAVYLCASSFLSASDEQFFGPGTRLTVL.

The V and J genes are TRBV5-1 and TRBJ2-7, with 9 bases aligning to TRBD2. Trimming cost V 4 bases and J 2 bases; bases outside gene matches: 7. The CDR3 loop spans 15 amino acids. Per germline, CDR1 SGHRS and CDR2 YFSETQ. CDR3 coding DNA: TGCGCCAGCAGCCACGAAGCGGGGGGTACCTACGAGCAGTACTTC. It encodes CASSHEAGGTYEQYF. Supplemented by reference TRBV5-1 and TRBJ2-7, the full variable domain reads KAGVTQTPRYLIKTRGQQVTLSCSPISGHRSVSWYQQTPGQGLQFLFEYFSETQRNKGNFPGRFSGRQFSNSRSEMNVSTLELGDSALYLCASSHEAGGTYEQYFGPGTRLTVT.

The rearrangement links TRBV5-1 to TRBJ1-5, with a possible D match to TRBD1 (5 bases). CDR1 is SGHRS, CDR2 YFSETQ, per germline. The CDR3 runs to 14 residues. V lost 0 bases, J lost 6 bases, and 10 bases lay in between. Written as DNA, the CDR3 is TGCGCCAGCAGCTTGGTCCAGGGAGGTCAGCCCCAGCATTTT. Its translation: CASSLVQGGQPQHF.

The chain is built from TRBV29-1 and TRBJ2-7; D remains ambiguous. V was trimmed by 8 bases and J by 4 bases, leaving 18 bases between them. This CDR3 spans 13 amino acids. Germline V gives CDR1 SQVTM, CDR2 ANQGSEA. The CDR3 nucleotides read TGCAGCACTGCGATGGGCAGTAAATACGAGCAGTACTTC. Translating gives CSTAMGSKYEQYF.

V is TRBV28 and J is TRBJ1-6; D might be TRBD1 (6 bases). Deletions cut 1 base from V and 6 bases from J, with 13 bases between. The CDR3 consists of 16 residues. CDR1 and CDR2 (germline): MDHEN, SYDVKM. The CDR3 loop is CASSLYRAMVNSPLHF. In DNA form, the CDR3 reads TGTGCCAGCAGTTTATACAGGGCTATGGTTAATTCACCCCTCCACTTT.

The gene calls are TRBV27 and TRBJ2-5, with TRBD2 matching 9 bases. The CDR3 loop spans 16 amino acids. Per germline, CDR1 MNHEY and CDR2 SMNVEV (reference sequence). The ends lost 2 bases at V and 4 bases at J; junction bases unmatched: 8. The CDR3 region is CASSLVLAGGRETQYF. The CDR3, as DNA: TGTGCCAGCAGTTTAGTTCTTGCGGGGGGGCGAGAGACCCAGTACTTC.

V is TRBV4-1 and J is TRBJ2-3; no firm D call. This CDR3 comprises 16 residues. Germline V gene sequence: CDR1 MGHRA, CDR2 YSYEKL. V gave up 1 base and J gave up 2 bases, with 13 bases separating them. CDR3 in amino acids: CASSQASSAATDTQYF. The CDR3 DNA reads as TGCGCCAGCAGCCAAGCATCCAGTGCCGCCACAGATACGCAGTATTTT.